These 14 T cell receptor beta chains originate from one sample sequenced in a study of CD8 T cells in Susac syndrome. Random hexamers were used to reverse transcribe roughly 0.45 to 1 ug of RNA. Via MiXCR, TCRdb re-called the immunoSEQ multiplex PCR reads, giving one row per CDR3 protein. The table includes 200,000 to 250,000 distinct CDR3 sequences, approximately 95% detected once. Sequences were obtained from CD4+ T cells from PBMCs. These receptors all come from a human donor with multiple sclerosis.

In its sample, this clonotype was seen once. This rearrangement joins TRBV7-2 to TRBJ1-2, with D hard to call. V was trimmed by 5 bases and J by 4 bases, leaving 11 bases between them. The CDR3 sequence is 13 residues long. Germline CDR1 reads SGHTA; CDR2 reads FQGNSA. The CDR3 loop reads CASSLDAVYGYTF. CDR3 coding DNA: TGTGCCAGCAGCCTCGACGCTGTCTATGGCTACACCTTC.

Regarding this clonotype: Sequence at one end of the junction differs from germline and may be a read error. The chain recombines TRBV20-1 with TRBJ2-7; D is unclear. CDR1 is DFQATT, CDR2 SNEGSKA, per germline (reference sequence). CDR3 size: 12 residues. CDR3 sequence: CSAGDTVYEQYF. Here the CDR3 DNA reads TGCAGTGCTGGAGACACCGTCTACGAGCAGTACTTC.

V gene TRBV20-1 combines with J gene TRBJ2-3, with TRBD2 matching 9 bases. The CDR3 is 14 residues long. The germline gives CDR1 DFQATT, CDR2 SNEGSKA (reference sequence). J lost 10 bases, V lost 3 bases, and 11 bases had no gene match. The CDR3 sequence is CSASLAGARSAQYF. The CDR3 DNA is TGCAGTGCTAGCTTAGCGGGGGCCCGGTCGGCGCAGTATTTT.

The chain has TRBV30 and TRBJ2-7; D call uncertain. V was pared by 2 bases and J by 4 bases, with 6 bases between. CDR1 is GTSNPN, CDR2 SVGIG, per germline (reference sequence). The CDR3 extends over 11 amino acids. This CDR3 is CAWSPLYEQYF. As DNA, the CDR3 is TGTGCCTGGAGTCCACTTTACGAGCAGTACTTC.

The chain carries TRBV20-1 and TRBJ1-2, with TRBD1 matching 7 bases. From germline, CDR1 is DFQATT and CDR2 SNEGSKA (reference sequence). With 3 bases clipped from V and 8 bases from J, the junction kept 18 bases outside the gene matches. This CDR3 is 16 amino acids long. This CDR3 reads CSARHSQSGGPMGYTF. CDR3 sequence (DNA): TGCAGTGCTAGGCACTCACAGTCAGGGGGTCCTATGGGCTACACCTTC.

This CDR3 is CSVTTGGNGELFF. CDR3 coding DNA: TGCAGCGTAACGACAGGGGGCAACGGGGAGCTGTTTTTT. This rearrangement joins TRBV29-1 to TRBJ2-2; TRBD1 matches at 10 bases. Germline lookup yields CDR1 SQVTM and CDR2 ANQGSEA. The CDR3 consists of 13 residues. V shed 6 bases and J 7 bases; nucleotides not matched to a gene: 5.

The chain employs TRBV29-1 and TRBJ2-3, with D possibly matching TRBD1 (6 bases). This CDR3 comprises 16 residues. Germline V lookup: CDR1 SQVTM, CDR2 ANQGSEA. The V and J ends lost 3 bases and 5 bases respectively, with 21 bases between them. In DNA form, the CDR3 reads TGCAGCGTTGAGTCTAGTGGGGGACACCCGGGAGATACGCAGTATTTT. This sequence encodes CSVESSGGHPGDTQYF.

As DNA, the CDR3 is TGCAGTGCTAGAGATCGTACTGTCTACAATGAGCAGTTCTTC. Translation: CSARDRTVYNEQFF. J is TRBJ2-1 and V is TRBV20-1; the D is unclear. The germline V gene has CDR1 DFQATT and CDR2 SNEGSKA (reference sequence). Trimming removed 0 bases from V and 3 bases from J, with 9 bases in between. The CDR3 totals 14 residues.

This clonotype was recorded once. This chain joins TRBV2 and TRBJ1-2; D not resolved. Trimming removed 9 bases from V and 5 bases from J, with 22 bases in between. The CDR3 spans 15 residues. Germline V gene lookup returns CDR1 SNHLY and CDR2 FYNNEI. The CDR3 loop reads CASGRISALGYGYTF. In nucleotides, the CDR3 is TGTGCCAGTGGGAGAATTTCGGCCCTAGGGTATGGCTACACCTTC.

J is TRBJ2-1 and V is TRBV7-9; D not certain. The germline CDR1 and CDR2 sequences are SEHNR and FQNEAQ (reference sequence). The CDR3 covers 13 residues. V dropped 5 bases and J dropped 1 base, with 6 bases sitting between them. CDR3 in DNA: TGTGCCAGCAGCCCCCAGTCCTACAATGAGCAGTTCTTC. Amino acids: CASSPQSYNEQFF.

This clonotype was recorded only once. The genes are TRBV5-6 and TRBJ1-2; a weak D match, TRBD1 (5 bases). Trimming pared 6 bases from V and 4 bases from J, leaving 16 bases between. Germline assignment: CDR1 SGHDT and CDR2 YYEEEE. CDR3 length equals 14 residues. The CDR3 DNA is TGTGCCAGCAACGACAGACAGTCTCGCTATGGCTACACCTTC. Amino acids: CASNDRQSRYGYTF.

The V call is TRBV5-1, the J call TRBJ2-1; no reliable D call. Trimming pared 0 bases from V and 12 bases from J, leaving 13 bases between. Germline V gene lookup returns CDR1 SGHRS and CDR2 YFSETQ. The CDR3 is 13 amino acids. CDR3 nucleotides: TGCGCCAGCAGCTTGGAGGCCGGCGATGGGCAGTTCTTC. Encoded protein: CASSLEAGDGQFF.

The chain carries TRBV30 and TRBJ1-2; 8 bases fit TRBD1. V was pared by 0 bases and J by 4 bases, with 7 bases of the junction left unmatched. The CDR3 runs to 15 residues. Germline CDR1 reads GTSNPN; CDR2 reads SVGIG (reference sequence). The DNA of the CDR3 is TGTGCCTGGAGTGTACGACAGGGGAATCCCTATGGCTACACCTTC. This sequence encodes CAWSVRQGNPYGYTF.

The CDR3 nucleotides are TGTGCCACCAGCAGAGTTCTAGCGGGGGGGAATGAGCAGTTCTTC. It is translated as CATSRVLAGGNEQFF. V gene TRBV15 combines with J gene TRBJ2-1; TRBD2 matches at 12 bases. Germline assignment: CDR1 LNHNV and CDR2 YYDKDF (reference sequence). V was clipped by 1 base and J by 7 bases; unmatched bases: 2. The CDR3 loop spans 15 amino acids.